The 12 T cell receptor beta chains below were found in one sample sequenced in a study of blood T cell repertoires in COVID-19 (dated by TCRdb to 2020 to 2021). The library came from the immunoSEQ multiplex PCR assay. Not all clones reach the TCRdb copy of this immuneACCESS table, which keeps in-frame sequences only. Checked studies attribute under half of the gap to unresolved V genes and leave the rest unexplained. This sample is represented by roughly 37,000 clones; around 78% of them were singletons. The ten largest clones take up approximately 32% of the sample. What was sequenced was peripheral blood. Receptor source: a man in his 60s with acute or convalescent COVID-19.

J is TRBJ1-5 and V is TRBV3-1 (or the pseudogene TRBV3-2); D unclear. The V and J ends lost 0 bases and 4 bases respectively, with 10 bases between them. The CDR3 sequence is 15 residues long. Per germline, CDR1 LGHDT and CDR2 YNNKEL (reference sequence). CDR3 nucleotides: TGTGCCAGCAGCCAAGATAACCACCTAAATCAGCCCCAGCATTTT. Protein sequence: CASSQDNHLNQPQHF.

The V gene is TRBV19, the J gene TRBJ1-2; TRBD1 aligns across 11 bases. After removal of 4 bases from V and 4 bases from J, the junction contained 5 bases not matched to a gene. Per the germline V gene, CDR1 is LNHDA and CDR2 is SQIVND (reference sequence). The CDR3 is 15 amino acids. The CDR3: CASSTRTGGAYGYTF. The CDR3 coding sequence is TGTGCCAGTAGTACCAGGACAGGGGGCGCCTATGGCTACACCTTC.

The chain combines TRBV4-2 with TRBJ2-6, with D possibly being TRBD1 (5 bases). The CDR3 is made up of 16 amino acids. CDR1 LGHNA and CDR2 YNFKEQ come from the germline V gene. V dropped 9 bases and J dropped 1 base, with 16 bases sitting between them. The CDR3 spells CASRQGFGSGANVLTF. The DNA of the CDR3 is TGTGCCAGTCGTCAGGGTTTCGGTTCTGGGGCCAACGTCCTGACTTTC.

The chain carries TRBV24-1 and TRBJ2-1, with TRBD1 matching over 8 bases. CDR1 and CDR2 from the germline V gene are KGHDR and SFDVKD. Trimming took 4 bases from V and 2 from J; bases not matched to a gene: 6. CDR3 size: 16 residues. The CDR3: CATSENHRGAYNEQFF. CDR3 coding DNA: TGTGCCACCAGTGAAAACCACAGGGGGGCCTACAATGAGCAGTTCTTC.

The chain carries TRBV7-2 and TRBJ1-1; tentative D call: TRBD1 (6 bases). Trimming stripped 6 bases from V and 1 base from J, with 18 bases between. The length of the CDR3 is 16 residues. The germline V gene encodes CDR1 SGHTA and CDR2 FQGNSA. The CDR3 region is CASSFGGGRRNTEAFF. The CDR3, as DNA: TGTGCCAGCAGTTTTGGGGGGGGGCGGAGGAACACTGAAGCTTTCTTT. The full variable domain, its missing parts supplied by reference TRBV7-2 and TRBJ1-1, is GAGVSQSPSNKVTEKGKDVELRCDPISGHTALYWYRQSLGQGLEFLIYFQGNSAPDKSGLPSDRFSAERTGGSVSTLTIQRTQQEDSAVYLCASSFGGGRRNTEAFFGQGTRLTVV.

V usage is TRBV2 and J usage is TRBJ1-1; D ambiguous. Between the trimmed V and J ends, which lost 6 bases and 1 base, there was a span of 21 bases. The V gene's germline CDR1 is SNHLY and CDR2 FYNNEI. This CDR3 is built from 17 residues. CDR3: CASRVTKGRLSNTEAFF. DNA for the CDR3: TGTGCCAGCAGGGTTACTAAAGGGAGGCTCTCGAACACTGAAGCTTTCTTT.

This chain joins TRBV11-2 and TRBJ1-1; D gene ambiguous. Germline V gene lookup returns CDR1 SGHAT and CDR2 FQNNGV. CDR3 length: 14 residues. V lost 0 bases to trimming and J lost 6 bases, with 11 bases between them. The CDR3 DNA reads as TGTGCCAGCAGCTTAGAGAGCGGGTTCGCTGAAGCTTTCTTT. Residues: CASSLESGFAEAFF.

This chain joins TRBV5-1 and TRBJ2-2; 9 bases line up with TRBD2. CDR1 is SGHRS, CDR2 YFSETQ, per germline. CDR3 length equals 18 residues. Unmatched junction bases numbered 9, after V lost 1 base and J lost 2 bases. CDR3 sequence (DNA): TGCGCCAGCAGCTTGCTGGGGCTAGCGGGACTTAACACCGGGGAGCTGTTTTTT. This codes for CASSLLGLAGLNTGELFF.

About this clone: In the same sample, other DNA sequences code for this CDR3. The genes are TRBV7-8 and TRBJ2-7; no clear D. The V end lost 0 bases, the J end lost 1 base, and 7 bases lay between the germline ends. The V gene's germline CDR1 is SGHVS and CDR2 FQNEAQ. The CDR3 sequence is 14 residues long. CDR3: CASSLAELSYEQYF. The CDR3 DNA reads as TGTGCCAGCAGCTTAGCGGAGTTGTCCTACGAGCAGTACTTC.

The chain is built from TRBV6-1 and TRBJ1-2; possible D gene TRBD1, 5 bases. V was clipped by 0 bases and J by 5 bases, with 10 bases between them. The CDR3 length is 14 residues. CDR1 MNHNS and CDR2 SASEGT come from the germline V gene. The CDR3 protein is CASSEAGAGYGYTF. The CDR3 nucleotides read TGTGCCAGCAGTGAAGCAGGGGCGGGGTATGGCTACACCTTC.

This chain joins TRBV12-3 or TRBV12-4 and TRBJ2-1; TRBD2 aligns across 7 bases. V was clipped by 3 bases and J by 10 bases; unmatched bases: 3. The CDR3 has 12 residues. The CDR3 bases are TGTGCCAGCAGTTTCTGGCGGGGGGAGCAGTTCTTC. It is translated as CASSFWRGEQFF.

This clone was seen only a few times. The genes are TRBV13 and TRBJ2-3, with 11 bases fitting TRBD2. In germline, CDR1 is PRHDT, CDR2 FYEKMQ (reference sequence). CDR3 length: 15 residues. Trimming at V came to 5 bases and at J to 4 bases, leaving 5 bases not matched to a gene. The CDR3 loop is CASSPGTSGPDTQYF. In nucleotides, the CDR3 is TGTGCCAGCAGCCCAGGGACTAGCGGCCCAGATACGCAGTATTTT.